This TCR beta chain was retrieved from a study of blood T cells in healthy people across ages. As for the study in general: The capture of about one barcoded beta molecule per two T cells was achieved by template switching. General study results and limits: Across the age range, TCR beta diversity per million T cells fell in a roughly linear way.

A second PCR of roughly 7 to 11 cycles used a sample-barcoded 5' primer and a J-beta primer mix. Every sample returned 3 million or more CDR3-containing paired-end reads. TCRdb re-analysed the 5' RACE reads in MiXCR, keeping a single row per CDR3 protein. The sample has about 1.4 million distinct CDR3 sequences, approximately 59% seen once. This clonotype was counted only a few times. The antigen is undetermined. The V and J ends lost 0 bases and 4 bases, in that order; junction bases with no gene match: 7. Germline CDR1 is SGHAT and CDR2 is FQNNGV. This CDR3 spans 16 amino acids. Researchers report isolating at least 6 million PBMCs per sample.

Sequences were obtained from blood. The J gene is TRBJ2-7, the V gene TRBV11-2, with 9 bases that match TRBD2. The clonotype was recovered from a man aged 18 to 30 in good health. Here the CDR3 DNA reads TGTGCCAGCAGCTTAGAAGGAGCGGGAGGTCTGTACGAGCAGTACTTC. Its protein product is CASSLEGAGGLYEQYF.